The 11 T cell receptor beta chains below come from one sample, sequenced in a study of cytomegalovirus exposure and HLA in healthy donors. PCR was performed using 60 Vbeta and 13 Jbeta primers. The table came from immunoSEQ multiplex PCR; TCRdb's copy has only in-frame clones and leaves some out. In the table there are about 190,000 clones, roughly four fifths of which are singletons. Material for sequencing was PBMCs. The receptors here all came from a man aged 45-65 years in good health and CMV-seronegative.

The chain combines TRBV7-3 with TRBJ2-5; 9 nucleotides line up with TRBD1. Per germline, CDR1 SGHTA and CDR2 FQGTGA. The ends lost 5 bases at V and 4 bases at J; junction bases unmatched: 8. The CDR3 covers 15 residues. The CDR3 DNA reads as TGTGCCAGCAGCGAAACAGGGGGCAGAGTAGAGACCCAGTACTTC. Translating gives CASSETGGRVETQYF.

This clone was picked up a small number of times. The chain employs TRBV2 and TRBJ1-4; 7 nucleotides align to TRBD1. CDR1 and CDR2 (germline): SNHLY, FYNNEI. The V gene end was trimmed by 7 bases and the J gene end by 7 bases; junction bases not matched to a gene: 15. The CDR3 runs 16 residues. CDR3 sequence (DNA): TGTGCCAGCAATAAACTTACCTCAAGACAGGGTGAAAAACTGTTTTTT. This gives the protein CASNKLTSRQGEKLFF.

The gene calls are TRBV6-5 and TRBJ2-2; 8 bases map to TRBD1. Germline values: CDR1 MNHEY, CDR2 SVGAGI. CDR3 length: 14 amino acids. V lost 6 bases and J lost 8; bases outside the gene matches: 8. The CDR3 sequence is CASRGTGASGELFF. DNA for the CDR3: TGTGCCAGCAGAGGGACAGGCGCCTCGGGGGAGCTGTTTTTT.

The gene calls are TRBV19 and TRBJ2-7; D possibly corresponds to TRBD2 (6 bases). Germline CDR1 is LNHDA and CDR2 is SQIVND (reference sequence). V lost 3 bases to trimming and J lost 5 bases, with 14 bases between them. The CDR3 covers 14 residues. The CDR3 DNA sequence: TGTGCCAGTAGTATTAGGAGGGTTCCCCACGAGCAGTACTTC. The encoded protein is CASSIRRVPHEQYF.

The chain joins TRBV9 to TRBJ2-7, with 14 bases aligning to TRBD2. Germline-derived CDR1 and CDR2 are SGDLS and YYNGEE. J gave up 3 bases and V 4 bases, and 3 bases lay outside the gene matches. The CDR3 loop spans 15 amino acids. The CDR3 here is CASSTGLAGVYEQYF. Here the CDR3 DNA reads TGTGCCAGCAGCACGGGACTAGCGGGAGTCTACGAGCAGTACTTC.

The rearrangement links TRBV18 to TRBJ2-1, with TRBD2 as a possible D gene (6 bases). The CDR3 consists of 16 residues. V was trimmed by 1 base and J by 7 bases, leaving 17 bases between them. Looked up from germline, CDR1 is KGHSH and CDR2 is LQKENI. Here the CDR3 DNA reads TGTGCCAGCTCACCACTACGGGAGATCCAGACAAATGAGCAGTTCTTC. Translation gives CASSPLREIQTNEQFF.

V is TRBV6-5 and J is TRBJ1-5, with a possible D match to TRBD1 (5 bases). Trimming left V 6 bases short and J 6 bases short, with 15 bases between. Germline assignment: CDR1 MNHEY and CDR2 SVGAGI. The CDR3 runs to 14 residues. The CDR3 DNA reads TGTGCCAGCAGCTCCAGTCGGGGGGGTCAGCCCCAGCATTTT. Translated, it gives CASSSSRGGQPQHF.

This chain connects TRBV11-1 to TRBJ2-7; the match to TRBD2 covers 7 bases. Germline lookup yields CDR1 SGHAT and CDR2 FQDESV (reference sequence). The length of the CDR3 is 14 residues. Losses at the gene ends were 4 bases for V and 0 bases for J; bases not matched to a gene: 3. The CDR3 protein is CASSSQRGSYEQYF. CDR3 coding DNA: TGTGCCAGCAGCTCCCAGCGGGGCTCCTACGAGCAGTACTTC.

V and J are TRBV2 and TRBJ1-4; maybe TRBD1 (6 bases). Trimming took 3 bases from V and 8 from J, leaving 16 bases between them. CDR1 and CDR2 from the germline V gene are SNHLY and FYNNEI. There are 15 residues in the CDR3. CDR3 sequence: CASSDVQGGGEKLFF. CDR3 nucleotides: TGTGCCAGCAGTGATGTGCAGGGAGGGGGAGAAAAACTGTTTTTT.

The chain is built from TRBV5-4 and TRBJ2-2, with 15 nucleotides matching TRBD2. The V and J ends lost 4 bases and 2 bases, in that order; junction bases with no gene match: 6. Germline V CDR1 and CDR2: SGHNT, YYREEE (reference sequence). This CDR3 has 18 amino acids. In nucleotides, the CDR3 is TGTGCCAGCAGCCTGGGACTAGCGGGGGGACTAAACACCGGGGAGCTGTTTTTT. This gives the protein CASSLGLAGGLNTGELFF.

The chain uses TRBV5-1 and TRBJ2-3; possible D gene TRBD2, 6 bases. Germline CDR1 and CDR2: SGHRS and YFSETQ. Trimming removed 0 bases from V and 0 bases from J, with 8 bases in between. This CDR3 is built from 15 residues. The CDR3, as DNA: TGCGCCAGCAGCTTGGACGGGACTAGCACAGATACGCAGTATTTT. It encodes CASSLDGTSTDTQYF.